The clone carrying this T cell receptor beta chain has only a few counts. What it recognizes is unknown. CDR3 size: 18 residues. Germline-derived CDR1 and CDR2 are SEHNR and FQNEAQ (reference sequence). The V end lost 5 bases, the J end lost 3 bases, and 25 bases lay between the germline ends. The Oncomine TCR Beta short-read assay sequenced DNA from cultured CD4+ T cells. MiXCR, run by TCRdb on the PCR reads, gives a single entry per CDR3 protein. The sample yields 20,000 to 30,000 distinct CDR3 sequences, about 64% seen once. Treatment denoted: approximately nine-day PBMC culture with coronavirus spike peptide pools or control peptides (ViraFEST assay). The source of the sample is a study of vaccination and CD4 T cells after COVID-19. The overall study: Post-vaccine specimens were obtained a median 72 days after dose two (range 14 to 241). Cells were stimulated with overlapping spike peptide pools from SARS-CoV-2, HCoV-NL63, HCoV-OC43 and HCoV-229E. Study-wide points: A nonsignificant rise from roughly 21 to 40 was seen in the median number of SARS-CoV-2-reactive clonotypes.

The origin of this receptor is a human donor who had recovered from COVID-19. The material sequenced was CD4+ T cells from blood, cultured in vitro. The V and J genes are TRBV7-9 and TRBJ1-1; no clear D. The chain's CDR3 is CASSRIKILSPGDTEAFF. The CDR3 coding sequence is TGTGCCAGCAGCCGTATAAAAATTTTGTCGCCCGGGGACACTGAAGCTTTCTTT.